This T cell receptor beta chain was documented in a study of chemoradiotherapy in HPV16-positive cancers. CDR1 and CDR2 (germline): SGHTA, FQGTGA. V lost 5 bases to trimming and J lost 7 bases; unmatched junction nucleotides: 9. The CDR3 is 14 amino acids. Data came from immunoSEQ multiplex PCR; TCRdb stores just in-frame clones and leaves some out. The sample contains about 67,000 clones, around nine tenths of which appear only once. The sample in question was blood, obtained from a patient who underwent chemoradiotherapy. This TCR was sampled from a human donor with HPV-associated anogenital cancer. V and J are TRBV7-3 and TRBJ1-1; 8 bases are shared with TRBD1. CDR3 sequence reads: CASSPQTGEVEAFF. CDR3 sequence (DNA): TGTGCCAGCAGCCCTCAGACAGGGGAGGTTGAAGCTTTCTTT.